This TCR beta chain was found in a study of blood T cell repertoires in COVID-19. The overall study: Samples taken during acute and convalescent COVID-19 were collected in the United States, Italy and Spain.

CDR3 length: 15 amino acids. The authors' processing: Amplified reference gene primers provided the basis for estimating nucleated cell counts. Sequenced by immunoSEQ multiplex PCR; TCRdb stores in-frame clones only, minus some. V and J calls and clone size are given by that table; D and trimming were obtained from the DNA. The data show 400,000 to 500,000 clones, approximately 90% seen once. V is TRBV21-1 and J is TRBJ2-1; TRBD1, the table's D call, lacks a check against the DNA. TRBV21-1 constitutes a pseudogene. Source material: PBMCs or T cells enriched from blood (not recorded which). The origin of this receptor is a woman in her late teens or twenties who had been exposed to COVID-19. The CDR3 sequence is CASRQQGAGHNEQFF. As DNA, the CDR3 is TGTGCCAGCAGACAACAGGGGGCAGGGCACAATGAGCAGTTCTTC.